The clone carrying this T cell receptor beta chain was counted at least ten times. Antigen specificity is unknown. TCR beta CDR3 sequences were amplified from RNA transcripts. Initially, a first-round RT-PCR of the TCR CDR3 employed the HTBI primer set. TCRdb called the multiplex PCR reads again in MiXCR, with one record for every CDR3 protein. This table has 550,000 to 700,000 distinct CDR3 sequences, under 15% appearing once. The V gene's germline CDR1 is SNHLY and CDR2 FYNNEI. V was pared by 6 bases and J by 0 bases, with 21 bases between. There are 18 residues in the CDR3. The sample comes from a study of T cells in Graves' hyperthyroidism and ophthalmopathy. Whole-study findings and limits: Ophthalmopathy was separated from stable hyperthyroidism by a 13 V-J model. Most clonotypes expanded in the thyroid (above 0.001) were also present in blood.

Sequenced: blood. This receptor was identified in a woman aged 40-49 years with Graves' ophthalmopathy. The chain is built from TRBV2 and TRBJ2-4; maybe TRBD2 (6 bases). CDR3 residues: CASSTRLSGEVAKNIQYF. The CDR3 nucleotides read TGTGCCAGCAGCACCCGGTTGTCGGGGGAAGTAGCCAAAAACATTCAGTACTTC.